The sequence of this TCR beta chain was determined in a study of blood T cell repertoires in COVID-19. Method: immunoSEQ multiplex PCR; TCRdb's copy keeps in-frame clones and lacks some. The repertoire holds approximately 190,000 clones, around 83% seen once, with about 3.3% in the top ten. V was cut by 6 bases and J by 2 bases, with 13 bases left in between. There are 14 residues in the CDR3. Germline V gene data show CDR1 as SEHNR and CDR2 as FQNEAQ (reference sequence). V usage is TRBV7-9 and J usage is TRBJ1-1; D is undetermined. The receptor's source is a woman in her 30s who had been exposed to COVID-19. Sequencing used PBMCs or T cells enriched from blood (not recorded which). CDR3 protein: CASSMRVVNTEAFF. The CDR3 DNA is TGTGCCAGCAGTATGCGGGTAGTCAACACTGAAGCTTTCTTT. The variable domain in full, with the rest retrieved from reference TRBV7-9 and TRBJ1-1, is DTGVSQNPRHKITKRGQNVTFRCDPISEHNRLYWYRQTLGQGPEFLTYFQNEAQLEKSRLLSDRFSAERPKGSFSTLEIQRTEQGDSAMYLCASSMRVVNTEAFFGQGTRLTVV.